This is a list of T cell receptor beta chains from one sample in a study of PD-L1 blockade in urothelial cancer. Measured with immunoSEQ multiplex PCR; TCRdb has only the in-frame clones, and not every one. The table lists roughly 36,000 clones, 80% to 90% of them singletons. The sample here was PBMCs, taken around atezolizumab (anti-PD-L1) treatment. The receptors come from a man in his 60s with urothelial cancer. Both conserved end residues are part of each CDR3. A D gene is named only where the DNA matches it firmly. The size entry is marked missing in some rows and otherwise reads once, few, many or a size class.

cdr3_nt	cdr3_aa	d_call	clone_size	v_call	j_call
TGTGCCAGCAGCCCGCGGGATCTAGCAGGGAATGAGCAGTTCTTC	CASSPRDLAGNEQFF	NA	NA	TRBV7-8	TRBJ2-1
TGTGCCACTTCTTTGGGGGCGTTTTTATCCGGGGAGCTGTTTTTT	CATSLGAFLSGELFF	NA	NA	TRBV2	TRBJ2-2
TGCAGCGGAGGGCGTACTGAAGCTTTCTTT	CSGGRTEAFF	NA	NA	TRBV29-1	TRBJ1-1
TGCAGCGTTGAACCGCAGGGCTGGCAGCCCCAGCATTTT	CSVEPQGWQPQHF	NA	once	TRBV29-1	TRBJ1-5
TGTGCCAGCAGCTTAGCGGGACTAGCGGGGCTAGCAACCCAAGAGACCCAGTACTTC	CASSLAGLAGLATQETQYF	TRBD2	once	TRBV7-8	TRBJ2-5
TGTGCCAGCGGGGGACAGGGAAATATGGTCGAGCAGTACTTC	CASGGQGNMVEQYF	TRBD1	NA	TRBV5-6	TRBJ2-7
TGTGCCAGCACTGAAACGGACACGTTCTACGAGCAGTACTTC	CASTETDTFYEQYF	NA	NA	TRBV28	TRBJ2-7
TGCGCCAGCAGCTTGGATGGCGGGGTCACCGGGGAGCTGTTTTTT	CASSLDGGVTGELFF	NA	NA	TRBV5-1	TRBJ2-2
TGTGCCAGCAACGCCTGGGCGGGGCGCTCCTACAATGAGCAGTTCTTC	CASNAWAGRSYNEQFF	NA	NA	TRBV27	TRBJ2-1
TGTGCCAGCGCCGGAGACAGGGATCAGCCCCAGCATTTT	CASAGDRDQPQHF	TRBD1	NA	TRBV27	TRBJ1-5
TGTGCCATCAGTGAGTCAGACCCAGGACAGGGGATCGATGAGCAGTTCTTC	CAISESDPGQGIDEQFF	TRBD1	NA	TRBV10-3	TRBJ2-1
TGTGCCAGCTCACCCCTGGACAGGGGTTTCTACTCTGGAAACACCATATATTTT	CASSPLDRGFYSGNTIYF	TRBD1	NA	TRBV18	TRBJ1-3
TGTGCCAGCAGTGGGAGCGGGGGGGACATTCAGTACTTC	CASSGSGGDIQYF	TRBD2	NA	TRBV6-1	TRBJ2-4
TGTGCCAGCAGAGACCGGGACAGGGGGTCGTCGGCTGAAGCTTTCTTT	CASRDRDRGSSAEAFF	TRBD1	NA	TRBV11-3	TRBJ1-1
TGTGCCAGCAGCCCCTTGACAGGGCTCTCCTACGAGCAGTACTTC	CASSPLTGLSYEQYF	TRBD1	NA	TRBV7-8	TRBJ2-7
TGTGCCAGCAAAGCGGGAGGGCCGGGTGAGCAGTTCTTC	CASKAGGPGEQFF	TRBD2	NA	TRBV25-1	TRBJ2-1
TGCGCCAGCAGCCCAGGGACTAGCGGGAGCCTTCAAGAGACCCAGTACTTC	CASSPGTSGSLQETQYF	TRBD2	NA	TRBV5-1	TRBJ2-5
TGTGCCAGCAGGCAGGACAATGAGCAGTTCTTC	CASRQDNEQFF	NA	NA	TRBV2	TRBJ2-1
TGTGCCAGCAGTCCTACTTTCCAGGGGGTCTATGGCTACACCTTC	CASSPTFQGVYGYTF	TRBD1	few	TRBV28	TRBJ1-2
TGTGCCAGCAGTCCTTTGACAGGGGACGGCTACACCTTC	CASSPLTGDGYTF	TRBD1	NA	TRBV27	TRBJ1-2
TGTGCCAGCAGCGTAGAGGGGACTAGCAATGAGCAGTTCTTC	CASSVEGTSNEQFF	TRBD2	few	TRBV9	TRBJ2-1